This T cell receptor beta chain was captured in a study of follicular helper T cells after annual influenza vaccination. About the research overall: Sampling occurred days 0, 7 and 28 after each influenza vaccination. Regarding the study as a whole: ICOS-CD38- cTfh most often held earlier Day 7 ICOS+CD38+ clones.

As concerns this clone: Antigen unknown.

V shed 3 bases and J 5 bases; nucleotides not matched to a gene: 3. The CDR3 is 13 amino acids. Germline V CDR1 and CDR2: MNHEY, SMNVEV (reference sequence). Time point of the sample: 2015-2016 season, 7 days after influenza vaccination. Before and after seasonal inactivated influenza vaccination, adults gave blood for sorting CD4 subsets for sequencing. Donors were community-dwelling with no influenza vaccine in the prior 6 months. The repertoire was sequenced with immunoSEQ multiplex PCR; TCRdb's copy has only in-frame clones and lacks some. Of roughly 7,000 clones detected, 75% to 90% appear once; the ten largest clones hold about 1.6%.

This TCR came from an adult who received the influenza vaccine. The input for sequencing was CXCR5+ CD38- circulating T follicular helper cells from blood, taken 7 days after influenza vaccination. Subset defined: circulating Tfh, non-naive CD4+CXCR5+PD-1+ (ICOS+CD38+ or ICOS-CD38-). The chain couples TRBV27 to TRBJ2-5; 7 positions match TRBD2. The CDR3 region has the DNA TGTGCCAGCAGTTTCTTGCGGGGGGAGACCCAGTACTTC. This codes for CASSFLRGETQYF.